This TCR beta chain was captured in a study of identical twins. Whole-study results and caveats: Where out-of-frame alpha sequences were twin-shared, they showed excess low generation probability. The more abundant beta clonotypes in cord blood had fewer insertions, and memory repertoires did not show this. Zero-insertion findings could be partly confounded by invariant cells (MAIT and iNKT cells).

V was pared by 4 bases and J by 9 bases, with 28 bases between. The CDR3 is 17 amino acids. Germline-derived CDR1 and CDR2 are SQVTM and ANQGSEA. This clonotype was seen ten or more times. Its antigen is still unknown. TCRdb analysed the 5' RACE reads with MiXCR anew, one entry per CDR3 protein. The table lists a few hundred thousand distinct CDR3 sequences, 9.6% of them singletons. These data were also reused for a study on yellow fever vaccine responses in identical twins.

The J gene is TRBJ2-1, the V gene TRBV29-1; tentative D call: TRBD2 (6 bases). The specimen sequenced was PBMCs. This receptor was obtained from a young woman in good health. As DNA, the CDR3 is TGCAGCGTTGGGATACCCGGGACTTCTTCCTTGCGGGGTGAGCAGTTCTTC. It encodes CSVGIPGTSSLRGEQFF.